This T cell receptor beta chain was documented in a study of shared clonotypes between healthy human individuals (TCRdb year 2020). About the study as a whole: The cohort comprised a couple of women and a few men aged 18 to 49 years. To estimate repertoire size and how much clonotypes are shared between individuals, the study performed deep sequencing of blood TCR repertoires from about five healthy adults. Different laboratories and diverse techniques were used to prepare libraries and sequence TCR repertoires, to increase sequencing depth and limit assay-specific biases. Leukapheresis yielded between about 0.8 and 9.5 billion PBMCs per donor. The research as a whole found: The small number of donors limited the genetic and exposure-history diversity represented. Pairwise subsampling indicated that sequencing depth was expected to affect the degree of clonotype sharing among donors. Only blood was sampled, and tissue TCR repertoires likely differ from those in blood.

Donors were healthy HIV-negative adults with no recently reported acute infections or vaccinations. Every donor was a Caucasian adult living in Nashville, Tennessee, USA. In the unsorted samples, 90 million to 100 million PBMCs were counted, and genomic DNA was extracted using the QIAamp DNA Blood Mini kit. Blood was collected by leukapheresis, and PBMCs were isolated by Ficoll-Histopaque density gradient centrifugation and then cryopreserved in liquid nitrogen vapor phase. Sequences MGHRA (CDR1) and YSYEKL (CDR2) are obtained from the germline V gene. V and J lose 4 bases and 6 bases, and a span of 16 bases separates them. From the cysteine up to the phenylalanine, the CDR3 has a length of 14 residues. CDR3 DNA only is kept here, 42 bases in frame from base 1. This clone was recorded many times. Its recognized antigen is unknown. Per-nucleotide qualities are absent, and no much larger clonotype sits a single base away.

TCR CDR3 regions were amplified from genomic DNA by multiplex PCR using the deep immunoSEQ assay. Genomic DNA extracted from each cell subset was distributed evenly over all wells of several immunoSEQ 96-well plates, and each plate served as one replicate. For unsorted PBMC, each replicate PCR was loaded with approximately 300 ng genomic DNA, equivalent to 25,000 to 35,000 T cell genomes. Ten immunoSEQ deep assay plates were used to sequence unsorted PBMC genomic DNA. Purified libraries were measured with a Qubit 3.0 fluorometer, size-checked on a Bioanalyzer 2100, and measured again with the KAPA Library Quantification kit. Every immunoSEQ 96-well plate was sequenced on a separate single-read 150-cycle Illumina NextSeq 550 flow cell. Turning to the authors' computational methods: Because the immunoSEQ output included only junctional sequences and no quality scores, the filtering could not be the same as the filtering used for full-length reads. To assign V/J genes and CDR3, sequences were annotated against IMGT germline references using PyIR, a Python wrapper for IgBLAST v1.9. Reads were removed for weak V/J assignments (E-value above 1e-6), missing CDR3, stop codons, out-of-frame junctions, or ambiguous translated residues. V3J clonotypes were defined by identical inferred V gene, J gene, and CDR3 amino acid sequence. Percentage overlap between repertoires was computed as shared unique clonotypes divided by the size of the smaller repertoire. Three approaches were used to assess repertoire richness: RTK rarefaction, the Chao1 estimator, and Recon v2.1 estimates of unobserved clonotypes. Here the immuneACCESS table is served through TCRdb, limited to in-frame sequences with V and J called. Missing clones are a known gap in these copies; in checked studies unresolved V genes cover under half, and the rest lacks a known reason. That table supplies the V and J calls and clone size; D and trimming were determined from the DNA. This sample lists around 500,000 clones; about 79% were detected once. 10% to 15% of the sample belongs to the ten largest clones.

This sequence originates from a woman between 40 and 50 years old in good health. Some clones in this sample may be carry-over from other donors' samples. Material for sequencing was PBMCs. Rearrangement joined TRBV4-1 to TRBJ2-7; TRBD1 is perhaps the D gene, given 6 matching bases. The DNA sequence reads TGCGCCAGCAGCCGCTCCGGGACACCGCGCGAGCAGTACTTC. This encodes CASSRSGTPREQYF.